This TCR beta chain is drawn from a study of blood T cell repertoires in COVID-19. The wider study: Acute-phase and convalescent COVID-19 samples originated in the United States, Italy and Spain. Sources were T cells, B-cell-depleted T cells, or PBMCs; the material itself was cDNA or gDNA.

The V and J ends lost 3 bases and 10 bases, in that order; junction bases with no gene match: 5. The CDR3 is 11 amino acids. Germline V gives CDR1 DFQATT, CDR2 SNEGSKA (reference sequence). Methods used by the authors: It was from reference gene primer amplification that nucleated cell counts were estimated. Only in-frame clones appear in the TCRdb table, and some are missing; sequencing was by immunoSEQ multiplex PCR. Clone size and the V and J calls come from that table; the DNA yielded D and trimming. The sample has 65,000 to 80,000 clones; roughly 89% are singletons. This TCR was recovered from a man aged 25-45 years with acute or convalescent COVID-19. Sample: peripheral blood. The chain links TRBV20-1 to TRBJ1-2, with 7 bases fitting TRBD1. CDR3 coding DNA: TGCAGTGCTAGGGGGACAGTCGACTACACCTTC. Translation: CSARGTVDYTF.